These 8 T cell receptor beta chains were all obtained from the same sample, sequenced in a study of T cells after yellow fever vaccination. Each CDR3 protein is one row after TCRdb ran MiXCR on the 5' RACE reads. The top ten clones hold about a sixth of a sample with about 510,000 distinct CDR3 sequences, roughly a fifth of them seen once. The specimen comprised PBMCs, sampled less than 25 days after the first yellow fever vaccination. The receptors shown here come from a man in his late teens or twenties who received the YFV17D yellow fever vaccine.

The chain combines TRBV5-4 with TRBJ2-5, with a possible D match to TRBD2 (6 bases). The V end lost 3 bases, the J end lost 2 bases, and 11 bases lay between the germline ends. The germline V gene has CDR1 SGHNT and CDR2 YYREEE (reference sequence). The CDR3 totals 14 residues. CDR3 bases: TGTGCCAGCAGCTCCTCGACTAGGCAAGAGACCCAGTACTTC. Protein product: CASSSSTRQETQYF.

This clonotype was recorded a few times. V and J are TRBV7-9 and TRBJ1-4, with 9 bases identical to TRBD1. In germline, CDR1 is SEHNR, CDR2 FQNEAQ (reference sequence). V gave up 4 bases and J gave up 7 bases; unmatched junction bases: 7. The CDR3 runs to 15 residues. CDR3 residues: CASSWWTGAGEKLFF. The CDR3 nucleotides are TGTGCCAGCAGCTGGTGGACAGGGGCCGGTGAAAAACTGTTTTTT.

V usage is TRBV6-2 or TRBV6-3 and J usage is TRBJ2-1; D remains ambiguous. V lost 8 bases and J 14 bases, leaving 16 bases between the germline ends. Germline V gene sequence: CDR1 MNHEY, CDR2 SVGEGT. The CDR3 is made up of 11 amino acids. The chain's CDR3 is CASALRTWKFF. For the CDR3, the DNA is TGTGCCAGCGCTCTGAGAACATGGAAGTTCTTC.

The V and J genes are TRBV20-1 and TRBJ1-4; tentatively, D is TRBD1 (5 bases). The germline V gene encodes CDR1 DFQATT and CDR2 SNEGSKA (reference sequence). CDR3 length: 14 amino acids. Trimming shortened V by 0 bases and J by 13 bases, and 18 bases separated the two germline ends. CDR3 region: CSARDQGVDGSLFF. CDR3 nucleotides: TGCAGTGCTAGAGATCAAGGGGTTGACGGCTCACTGTTTTTT.

The chain employs TRBV20-1 and TRBJ1-3; D is unresolved. The CDR3 is made up of 15 amino acids. CDR1 is DFQATT, CDR2 SNEGSKA, per germline (reference sequence). V lost 5 bases and J lost 9, with 23 bases in between. The CDR3, as DNA: TGCAGTGCTCCTCCTCCGTACCGAGTCATTTCCACCATATATTTT. This codes for CSAPPPYRVISTIYF.

The chain links TRBV9 to TRBJ2-7; 8 bases map to TRBD1. The CDR3 contains 16 residues. With V trimmed by 3 bases and J by 4 bases, 12 bases remained unmatched. Germline-derived CDR1 and CDR2 are SGDLS and YYNGEE. This CDR3 reads CASSGSVRGQFYEQYF. The CDR3 bases are TGTGCCAGCAGCGGGAGCGTCAGGGGGCAGTTTTACGAGCAGTACTTC.

This clonotype was counted only a few times. The gene calls are TRBV27 and TRBJ2-7, with 11 bases identical to TRBD2. Germline V gene sequence: CDR1 MNHEY, CDR2 SMNVEV (reference sequence). The CDR3 is 14 amino acids. V lost 6 bases, J lost 3 bases, and 4 bases stayed unmatched. CDR3 in amino acids: CASSLAGGDYEQYF. The CDR3 DNA is TGTGCCAGCAGCCTAGCGGGGGGTGACTACGAGCAGTACTTC.

V and J are TRBV7-2 and TRBJ2-3; D unclear. Germline assignment: CDR1 SGHTA and CDR2 FQGNSA. The CDR3 extends over 13 amino acids. The V gene lost 5 bases and the J gene lost 2 bases, with 8 bases spanning the gap. This chain's CDR3 is CASSLHTTDTQYF. In DNA, the CDR3 is TGTGCCAGCAGCCTACACACCACAGATACGCAGTATTTT.